This T cell receptor (beta chain) stems from a study of control samples from healthy donors and cancer patients. The assay was immunoSEQ multiplex PCR, and TCRdb's table has in-frame clones only and misses some. The table records under 60,000 clones, about 95% of them present only once. Germline V gene lookup returns CDR1 SGHTA and CDR2 FQGTGA. V shed 9 bases and J 4 bases; nucleotides not matched to a gene: 1. CDR3 length equals 11 residues. The receptor was isolated from a young man in good health. The chain joins TRBV7-3 to TRBJ2-5, with 8 bases matching TRBD1. The material sequenced was blood. CDR3 nucleotides: TGTGCCAGGACAGGGGTAGAGACCCAGTACTTC. Encoded protein: CARTGVETQYF.